The 12 T cell receptor beta chains presented below share a single source sample, sequenced in a study of blood T cell repertoires in COVID-19. Assay used: immunoSEQ multiplex PCR; TCRdb lists only in-frame clones, some missing. The sample gives about 250,000 clones, 83% of which show up once; about 5.7% is in the top ten. Sequences were obtained from peripheral blood. The receptors shown here come from a man of 80 years or more with acute or convalescent COVID-19.

The CDR3 DNA reads TGTGCCAGCAGCGTAGGGACAGGAGGTGGTCAGCCCCAGCATTTT. Protein: CASSVGTGGGQPQHF. The chain joins TRBV9 to TRBJ1-5; 7 bases fit TRBD1. The CDR3 spans 15 residues. From germline, CDR1 is SGDLS and CDR2 YYNGEE. V gave up 0 bases and J gave up 6 bases; unmatched junction bases: 6.

This clone came up once. The rearrangement links TRBV4-1 to TRBJ2-1; 7 bases map to TRBD1. Trimming removed 4 bases from V and 4 bases from J; junction bases left unmatched: 7. Germline V gene sequence: CDR1 MGHRA, CDR2 YSYEKL. CDR3 size: 15 residues. The CDR3 nucleotides read TGCGCCAGCAGCCCAACCGGGACAGCATACAATGAGCAGTTCTTC. This sequence encodes CASSPTGTAYNEQFF.

This clone appeared a single time. V gene TRBV4-1 combines with J gene TRBJ2-1; TRBD2 is a possible D gene (6 bases). The CDR3 is 15 amino acids. The V gene lost 0 bases and the J gene lost 6 bases, with 12 bases spanning the gap. CDR1 and CDR2 (germline): MGHRA, YSYEKL. The DNA for the CDR3 is TGCGCCAGCAGCCAAGATGGGTGGGGGGTCAATGAGCAGTTCTTC. Residues: CASSQDGWGVNEQFF.

The chain combines TRBV18 with TRBJ2-3; 7 bases match TRBD1. J gave up 0 bases and V 6 bases, and 6 bases lay outside the gene matches. The CDR3 totals 15 residues. Germline V gene sequence: CDR1 KGHSH, CDR2 LQKENI. The CDR3 spells CASSPGTVSTDTQYF. DNA for the CDR3: TGTGCCAGCTCGCCTGGGACAGTAAGCACAGATACGCAGTATTTT.

CDR3 in amino acids: CASSQDHGWSGRVHEQFF. The CDR3 nucleotides read TGCGCCAGCAGCCAAGATCATGGGTGGAGCGGGAGGGTACATGAGCAGTTCTTC. The rearrangement joins TRBV4-1 to TRBJ2-1; TRBD2 aligns across 10 bases. There are 18 residues in the CDR3. Germline loops: CDR1 MGHRA, CDR2 YSYEKL. The junction had 13 bases not matched to a gene; V was cut back by 0 bases and J by 8 bases.

This clone came up once. The chain couples TRBV14 to TRBJ2-5; D unresolved. Trimming removed 2 bases from V and 2 bases from J, with 15 bases in between. The CDR3 contains 16 residues. Germline CDR1 and CDR2: SGHDN and FVKESK. CDR3 coding DNA: TGTGCCAGCAGCCAACTAGACGGTCACAAACAAGAGACCCAGTACTTC. Its protein product is CASSQLDGHKQETQYF.

The chain joins TRBV5-8 to TRBJ1-5; 7 nucleotides match TRBD1. Trimming at V came to 1 base and at J to 4 bases, leaving 8 bases not matched to a gene. The CDR3 is 16 amino acids. Germline V lookup: CDR1 SGHTS, CDR2 YDEGEE. This CDR3 reads CASSLIRGQRNQPQHF. The CDR3 DNA follows: TGTGCCAGCAGCTTGATTCGGGGACAGCGAAATCAGCCCCAGCATTTT.

The genes are TRBV6-5 and TRBJ2-5; 12 positions match TRBD2. V lost 6 bases, J lost 2 bases, and 1 base stayed unmatched. This CDR3 comprises 14 residues. Germline loops: CDR1 MNHEY, CDR2 SVGAGI. The CDR3 DNA reads as TGTGCCAGCAGAACTAGCGGGGGGCAAGAGACCCAGTACTTC. The encoded protein is CASRTSGGQETQYF.

This chain connects TRBV5-1 to TRBJ2-1; 7 bases line up with TRBD2. The ends lost 2 bases at V and 3 bases at J; junction bases unmatched: 5. Germline V gene lookup returns CDR1 SGHRS and CDR2 YFSETQ. The CDR3 contains 15 residues. CDR3 DNA: TGCGCCAGCAGCTTTGATGGGAGGGGCTACAATGAGCAGTTCTTC. Protein product: CASSFDGRGYNEQFF.

The chain is built from TRBV3-1 (or the pseudogene TRBV3-2) and TRBJ1-1; TRBD1 aligns across 8 bases. The V gene's germline CDR1 is LGHDT and CDR2 YNNKEL (reference sequence). The ends lost 6 bases at V and 6 bases at J; junction bases unmatched: 9. The CDR3 spans 14 residues. The CDR3 sequence: CASSQGAKESEAFF. In nucleotides, the CDR3 is TGTGCCAGCAGTCAGGGGGCCAAAGAATCTGAAGCTTTCTTT.

The chain is built from TRBV5-6 and TRBJ2-3; tentative D call: TRBD2 (6 bases). The germline V gene has CDR1 SGHDT and CDR2 YYEEEE. V was clipped by 4 bases and J by 5 bases, with 14 bases between them. The CDR3 runs to 14 residues. The CDR3 DNA reads TGTGCCAGCAGCCCGGGACTTCCTCTAGATACGCAGTATTTT. Translation gives CASSPGLPLDTQYF.

The chain couples TRBV11-2 to TRBJ2-3; a possible D gene is TRBD1 (8 bases). The CDR3 loop spans 15 amino acids. The V end was cut by 5 bases, the J end by 1 base, with 13 bases between. CDR1 SGHAT and CDR2 FQNNGV come from the germline V gene. CDR3 in amino acids: CASSLQGGGTDTQYF. DNA of the CDR3: TGTGCCAGCAGCCTACAGGGGGGGGGCACAGATACGCAGTATTTT.